This passage covers 21 T cell receptor beta chains from one sample sequenced in a study of T-cell memory formation after mild COVID-19. One entry per CDR3 protein results from TCRdb running MiXCR on the 5' RACE reads. The data show approximately 110,000 distinct CDR3 sequences, with over 20% seen just once and about two fifths held by the top ten. The specimen was PBMCs or a T cell subset sorted from them (not recorded which). These receptors all come from a man aged 18 to 30 who had mild COVID-19 (a few samples of this study predate the infection). Cell type and time point are not known.

The chain joins TRBV7-9 to TRBJ1-2; 9 positions agree with TRBD1. V was pared by 4 bases and J by 8 bases, with 11 bases of the junction left unmatched. This CDR3 is built from 15 residues. Germline V lookup: CDR1 SEHNR, CDR2 FQNEAQ (reference sequence). The CDR3 DNA follows: TGTGCCAGCAGCTCAACTGCGGGACAGGGATACGGCTACACCTTC. It is translated as CASSSTAGQGYGYTF.

This sequence joins TRBV4-1 and TRBJ2-7, with D hard to call. Trimming took 4 bases from V and 1 from J, leaving 14 bases between them. The CDR3 contains 15 residues. Germline V gene lookup returns CDR1 MGHRA and CDR2 YSYEKL. DNA of the CDR3: TGCGCCAGCAGCCCCTCCGACGGGCCTTCCTACGAGCAGTACTTC. Protein sequence: CASSPSDGPSYEQYF.

The J gene is TRBJ2-1, the V gene TRBV24-1; D is unresolved. Per the germline V gene, CDR1 is KGHDR and CDR2 is SFDVKD. CDR3 size: 15 residues. V dropped 1 base and J dropped 8 bases, with 14 bases sitting between them. The CDR3 DNA reads as TGTGCCACCAGTGATTTTGGCGGCCGGTCTGATGAGCAGTTCTTC. Amino acids: CATSDFGGRSDEQFF.

The chain joins TRBV3-1 to TRBJ2-2, with D possibly TRBD1 on 6 matching bases. CDR1 is LGHDT and CDR2 is YNNKEL in the germline V gene (reference sequence). The V gene lost 4 bases and the J gene lost 6 bases, with 12 bases spanning the gap. CDR3 length: 14 amino acids. CDR3 bases: TGTGCCAGCAGCCCGGGGCCAGGGGCCGGGGAGCTGTTTTTT. The encoded protein is CASSPGPGAGELFF.

This chain joins TRBV6-5 and TRBJ1-1, with D unclear. There are 11 residues in the CDR3. With 2 bases removed from V and 6 bases from J, the gap between germline ends came to 4 bases. CDR1 is MNHEY, CDR2 SVGAGI, per germline. The CDR3 DNA reads as TGTGCCAGCAGTTACGAGGCTGAAGCTTTCTTT. This gives the protein CASSYEAEAFF.

V is TRBV5-5 and J is TRBJ1-1; D is unresolved. The CDR3 loop spans 13 amino acids. CDR1 and CDR2 (germline): SGHKS, YYEKEE (reference sequence). V lost 1 base to trimming and J lost 4 bases, with 8 bases between them. CDR3 in amino acids: CASSLIWGTEAFF. In DNA form, the CDR3 reads TGTGCCAGCAGCTTGATTTGGGGCACTGAAGCTTTCTTT.

This clonotype was seen only a few times. This chain links TRBV7-8 with TRBJ1-1; D unclear. Germline CDR1 is SGHVS and CDR2 is FQNEAQ. The V end lost 1 base, the J end lost 2 bases, and 8 bases lay between the germline ends. The CDR3 is 14 amino acids. CDR3 DNA sequence: TGTGCCAGCAGCTTAGGAGAGAGTAACACTGAAGCTTTCTTT. It is translated as CASSLGESNTEAFF.

A few counts support this clonotype. The chain uses TRBV7-2 and TRBJ2-3; 7 bases agree with TRBD2. V lost 10 bases, J lost 3 bases, and 13 bases stayed unmatched. Germline values: CDR1 SGHTA, CDR2 FQGNSA. CDR3 length equals 15 residues. This CDR3 is CATPPAGERTDTQYF. For the CDR3, the DNA is TGTGCCACCCCTCCGGCGGGGGAAAGGACAGATACGCAGTATTTT.

The J gene is TRBJ2-2, the V gene TRBV5-6, with D perhaps being TRBD1 or TRBD2 (5 bases each). The CDR3 length is 16 residues. Germline V CDR1 and CDR2: SGHDT, YYEEEE. V was shortened by 0 bases and J by 2 bases, with 11 bases between the two germline ends. CDR3 amino acids: CASSLDKGTNTGELFF. CDR3 DNA sequence: TGTGCCAGCAGCTTGGATAAGGGGACCAACACCGGGGAGCTGTTTTTT.

In its sample, this clonotype was seen once. This chain uses TRBV29-1 with TRBJ2-1; possibly TRBD2 for D (5 bases). There are 14 residues in the CDR3. The germline CDR1 and CDR2 sequences are SQVTM and ANQGSEA. Trimming took 6 bases from V and 6 from J, leaving 18 bases between them. The CDR3 coding sequence is TGCAGCGTGGATACTAGTGGATTATCCAATGAGCAGTTCTTC. It codes for CSVDTSGLSNEQFF.

The V and J genes are TRBV6-5 and TRBJ2-1, with a weak D call TRBD2 (7 bases). Per the germline V gene, CDR1 is MNHEY and CDR2 is SVGAGI. This CDR3 is built from 15 residues. Trimming stripped 0 bases from V and 2 bases from J, with 8 bases between. CDR3 sequence (DNA): TGTGCCAGCAGTTACTCGGGGGGGCCCTACAATGAGCAGTTCTTC. Translated, it gives CASSYSGGPYNEQFF.

This chain uses TRBV2 with TRBJ2-7; 12 bases are shared with TRBD2. Germline values: CDR1 SNHLY, CDR2 FYNNEI. The V and J ends lost 6 bases and 4 bases, in that order; junction bases with no gene match: 4. The length of the CDR3 is 14 residues. CDR3 DNA sequence: TGTGCCAGCAGGCTGACTAGCGGGGGTTACGAGCAGTACGTC. Amino acids: CASRLTSGGYEQYV.

This clonotype was seen more than once but under ten times. The V and J genes are TRBV7-8 and TRBJ2-3; D ambiguous. CDR1 SGHVS and CDR2 FQNEAQ come from the germline V gene. Trimming cost V 5 bases and J 4 bases, with 7 bases left between them. This CDR3 has 12 amino acids. The CDR3 coding sequence is TGTGCCAGCAGCCAGGACCCAGATACGCAGTATTTT. Translating gives CASSQDPDTQYF.

This clonotype was seen a few times. The gene calls are TRBV7-2 and TRBJ2-3; 8 bases agree with TRBD2. The CDR3 is 14 residues long. Per germline, CDR1 SGHTA and CDR2 FQGNSA. V lost 5 bases, J lost 5 bases, and 6 bases stayed unmatched. CDR3 in DNA: TGTGCCAGCAGCCAACGGGGGGGCGGAGATACGCAGTATTTT. Its translation: CASSQRGGGDTQYF.

This clonotype was seen at least ten times. This chain uses TRBV4-1 with TRBJ2-7, with 10 bases fitting TRBD1. The CDR3 loop spans 16 amino acids. Per the germline V gene, CDR1 is MGHRA and CDR2 is YSYEKL. Trimming cost V 4 bases and J 2 bases; bases outside gene matches: 8. CDR3 loop: CASSPIGTGAAYEQYF. DNA for the CDR3: TGCGCCAGCAGCCCGATCGGGACAGGGGCGGCCTACGAGCAGTACTTC.

The chain couples TRBV9 to TRBJ1-1; tentatively, D is TRBD1 (5 bases). The CDR3 is 14 amino acids. The germline gives CDR1 SGDLS, CDR2 YYNGEE. Trimming shortened V by 4 bases and J by 3 bases, and 13 bases separated the two germline ends. The CDR3 loop reads CASSPRDFDTEAFF. The CDR3 nucleotides are TGTGCCAGCAGCCCGAGGGACTTTGACACTGAAGCTTTCTTT.

The chain joins TRBV5-1 to TRBJ1-5, with 9 bases matching TRBD1. Germline V gene sequence: CDR1 SGHRS, CDR2 YFSETQ. Unmatched junction bases numbered 6, after V lost 4 bases and J lost 4 bases. The CDR3 extends over 15 amino acids. CDR3 nucleotide sequence: TGCGCCAGCAGCACGGGACAGGGCCCGAATCAGCCCCAGCATTTT. Encoded protein: CASSTGQGPNQPQHF.

This clonotype has just a few counts. J is TRBJ2-5 and V is TRBV2, with D possibly matching TRBD2 (5 bases). The CDR3 is made up of 13 amino acids. Germline V gene data show CDR1 as SNHLY and CDR2 as FYNNEI. Trimming pared 6 bases from V and 5 bases from J, leaving 13 bases between. The CDR3 coding sequence is TGTGCCAGCAGGCCGGGGATCTGGGAGACCCAGTACTTC. It translates to CASRPGIWETQYF.

This clonotype has a handful of counts. The V gene is TRBV6-5, the J gene TRBJ2-2; D is unresolved. Looked up from germline, CDR1 is MNHEY and CDR2 is SVGAGI. Between the trimmed V and J ends, which lost 1 base and 6 bases, there was a span of 3 bases. This CDR3 spans 12 amino acids. The CDR3 DNA follows: TGTGCCAGCAGTTACTTAGCCGGGGAGCTGTTTTTT. It specifies CASSYLAGELFF.

This clonotype has only a few counts. The chain combines TRBV28 with TRBJ2-3; the D is unclear. Germline assignment: CDR1 MDHEN and CDR2 SYDVKM. Trimming shortened V by 6 bases and J by 6 bases, and 22 bases separated the two germline ends. The CDR3 covers 16 residues. This CDR3 is CASSYTPDQEADTQYF. The CDR3, as DNA: TGTGCCAGCAGCTACACACCGGACCAAGAGGCGGATACGCAGTATTTT.

This clonotype was counted a few times. The chain is built from TRBV12-3 or TRBV12-4 and TRBJ2-1; D is uncertain. This CDR3 contains 11 residues. V was cut by 4 bases and J by 6 bases, with 4 bases left in between. The DNA for the CDR3 is TGTGCCAGCAGTTGGCGCAATGAGCAGTTCTTC. Its protein product is CASSWRNEQFF.